The TCR beta chain under discussion was sequenced for a study of blood T cell repertoires in COVID-19. Study-level information: The origin of the acute and convalescent COVID-19 samples was the United States, Italy and Spain.

There are 13 residues in the CDR3. V was pared by 5 bases and J by 5 bases, with 5 bases of the junction left unmatched. Clones were read by immunoSEQ multiplex PCR, and TCRdb kept only the in-frame ones, dropping some. The repertoire holds about 170,000 clones, with roughly nine tenths as singletons. Input material: peripheral blood. The rearrangement uses TRBV12-3 or TRBV12-4 and TRBJ1-2; TRBD1 matches 7 bases. The sequence was obtained from a woman of 80 years or more in a cohort sampled during active or convalescent COVID-19. CDR3 bases: TGTGCCAGCAGTCGACAGGGCGCTTATGGCTACACCTTC. Its protein product is CASSRQGAYGYTF.